This TCR beta chain was sequenced in a study of blood T cell repertoires in COVID-19. Study-level information: The United States, Italy and Spain were the sources of the acute and convalescent COVID-19 samples. Sources were T cells, B-cell-depleted T cells, or PBMCs; the material itself was cDNA or gDNA.

This CDR3 has 13 residues. V was clipped by 3 bases and J by 0 bases, with 6 bases between them. Looked up from germline, CDR1 is KGHSH and CDR2 is LQKENI. Under the authors' procedure: How many nucleated cells were present was estimated from reference gene primer amplification. The table came from immunoSEQ multiplex PCR; TCRdb's copy has only in-frame clones and leaves some out. V, J and clone size reflect that table, while D and trimming were determined from the DNA. This sample carries almost 50,000 clones, over 85% of them seen once, and the ten largest clones take roughly 4%. The chain recombines TRBV18 with TRBJ2-7, with D uncertain. The sequenced sample consisted of peripheral blood. This clonotype originated in a human donor in a cohort sampled during active COVID-19. DNA of the CDR3: TGTGCCAGCTCACCCAAGAGCTCCTACGAGCAGTACGTC. This codes for CASSPKSSYEQYV.